These T cell receptor beta chains were read from a single sample in a study of blood T cell repertoires in COVID-19. TCRdb's copy holds only in-frame clones and misses some; the assay was immunoSEQ multiplex PCR. The sample carries approximately 50,000 clones, approximately 83% recorded once. The sample consisted of peripheral blood. These receptors were taken from an older man with active COVID-19. Both conserved end residues are part of each CDR3. A D gene is named only where the DNA matches it firmly. Clone size is not always given. Where it is, it says once, few, many or a class for expanded clones.

d_gene: .; j_gene: TRBJ1-2; abundance: once; v_gene: TRBV7-9; CDR3nt: TGTGCCAGCAGCGAAACTGACAGTTTCTATGGCTACACCTTC; CDR3aa: CASSETDSFYGYTF
d_gene: TRBD2; j_gene: TRBJ2-3; abundance: once; v_gene: TRBV27; CDR3nt: TGTGCCAGCAGCCCCCTTCAAGCGGGGGGTGAAGATACGCAGTATTTT; CDR3aa: CASSPLQAGGEDTQYF
d_gene: .; j_gene: TRBJ1-3; abundance: .; v_gene: TRBV2; CDR3nt: TGTGCCAGCAGTGATGACAGCAGCTCTGGAAACACCATATATTTT; CDR3aa: CASSDDSSSGNTIYF
d_gene: .; j_gene: TRBJ1-2; abundance: .; v_gene: TRBV4-1; CDR3nt: TGCGCCAGCAGCCAAGGGACAGCAGCTAACTATGGCTACACCTTC; CDR3aa: CASSQGTAANYGYTF
d_gene: TRBD1; j_gene: TRBJ1-6; abundance: .; v_gene: TRBV30; CDR3nt: TGTGCCTGGATGAGGCAGGGGGCCGGTTCACCCCTCCACTTT; CDR3aa: CAWMRQGAGSPLHF
d_gene: .; j_gene: TRBJ1-4; abundance: once; v_gene: TRBV2; CDR3nt: TGTGCCAGCAGCCCGGACAGAAATGAAAAACTGTTTTTT; CDR3aa: CASSPDRNEKLFF
d_gene: .; j_gene: TRBJ1-1; abundance: few; v_gene: TRBV14; CDR3nt: TGTGCCAGCAGCATCGGGGGTGCTGAAGCTTTCTTT; CDR3aa: CASSIGGAEAFF
d_gene: TRBD2; j_gene: TRBJ2-3; abundance: few; v_gene: TRBV5-5; CDR3nt: TGTGCCAGCAGCTTGGAGGGGCGGGGGGTGACAGATACGCAGTATTTT; CDR3aa: CASSLEGRGVTDTQYF
d_gene: TRBD1; j_gene: TRBJ2-1; abundance: .; v_gene: TRBV5-4; CDR3nt: TGTGCCAGCAGCCCCCGGACAGGGCCCTACAATGAGCAGTTCTTC; CDR3aa: CASSPRTGPYNEQFF
d_gene: .; j_gene: TRBJ2-7; abundance: .; v_gene: TRBV12-5; CDR3nt: TGTGCTAGTGGTTTGGCGGACAAGCAGTACTTC; CDR3aa: CASGLADKQYF
d_gene: TRBD1; j_gene: TRBJ1-1; abundance: .; v_gene: TRBV6-6; CDR3nt: TGTGCCAGCAGTTCGACGACAGGGGGCGCTTTTAAAGCTTTCTTT; CDR3aa: CASSSTTGGAFKAFF
d_gene: .; j_gene: TRBJ1-4; abundance: .; v_gene: TRBV5-8; CDR3nt: TGTGCCAGCAGCCACGGAACGGGGGTAACAACTAATGAAAAACTGTTTTTT; CDR3aa: CASSHGTGVTTNEKLFF
d_gene: TRBD2; j_gene: TRBJ2-7; abundance: .; v_gene: TRBV28; CDR3nt: TGTGCCAGCAGTTTCCGCCGGGGGGGCGAGCAGTACTTC; CDR3aa: CASSFRRGGEQYF
d_gene: .; j_gene: TRBJ1-5; abundance: few; v_gene: TRBV7-6; CDR3nt: TGTGCCAGCAGCTTAGAGACAGGACCTTATAGCAATCAGCCCCAGCATTTT; CDR3aa: CASSLETGPYSNQPQHF
d_gene: TRBD2; j_gene: TRBJ2-7; abundance: .; v_gene: TRBV5-1; CDR3nt: TGCGCCAGCAGCTTGGGTAGCGGGGGAACCTACGAGCAGTACTTC; CDR3aa: CASSLGSGGTYEQYF
d_gene: TRBD1; j_gene: TRBJ1-5; abundance: once; v_gene: TRBV10-3; CDR3nt: TGTGCCATCGGCCGGGACAGGGGACAGCCCCAGCATTTT; CDR3aa: CAIGRDRGQPQHF
d_gene: .; j_gene: TRBJ2-2; abundance: few; v_gene: TRBV5-5; CDR3nt: TGTGCCAGCAGCCTGCAGGGAAACACCGGGGAGCTGTTTTTT; CDR3aa: CASSLQGNTGELFF
d_gene: .; j_gene: TRBJ2-1; abundance: .; v_gene: TRBV7-2; CDR3nt: TGTGCCAGCAGCCCCTCATCCGGACAGTTCAATGAGCAGTTCTTC; CDR3aa: CASSPSSGQFNEQFF